This T cell receptor (beta chain) was sequenced in a study of T cell responses to AZD1222 COVID-19 vaccine. Comments on this clone: Its target is not known.

Notes on the study in general: The donor cohort was predominantly white British with a female majority, and clonal diversity may have been underestimated.

Assay used: immunoSEQ multiplex PCR; TCRdb lists only in-frame clones, some missing. Found here are more than 35,000 clones, about 83% of them singletons; the top ten hold 52%. This TCR was recovered from an adult in good health. Sequenced material: peripheral blood, taken on day 0 of AZD1222 vaccination.

CDR3 loop: CASSGGPGSGGYTF. Written as DNA, the CDR3 is TGTGCCAGCAGTGGGGGACCAGGGTCGGGTGGCTACACCTTC. V gene TRBV2 combines with J gene TRBJ1-2; D is perhaps TRBD1 (5 bases). Trimming took off 4 bases at V and 7 bases at J, with 16 bases between the two ends. Germline V gene lookup returns CDR1 SNHLY and CDR2 FYNNEI. There are 14 residues in the CDR3.